This TCR beta chain was recorded in a study of a mutant IDH1 vaccine in newly diagnosed glioma. V lost 4 bases to trimming and J lost 6 bases, with 8 bases between them. Germline CDR1 and CDR2: MGHRA and YSYEKL. The CDR3 is 12 residues long. A word on this clone: Antigen specificity is unknown.

TCRdb's copy holds only in-frame clones and misses some; the assay was immunoSEQ multiplex PCR. The sample consists of about 25,000 clones, about 77% of them appearing once. Time point of the sample: week 5, during vaccination. Doses consisted of 300 ug of mutant IDH1 20-mer peptide each, paired with topical imiquimod. The sample here was PBMCs, taken from a glioma patient whose treatment included an IDH1 peptide vaccine. V and J are TRBV4-1 and TRBJ2-3, with D uncertain. The sequence was collected from a middle-aged man with glioma. The CDR3 region has the DNA TGCGCCAGCAGCCCTACTGGGGATACGCAGTATTTT. This codes for CASSPTGDTQYF.